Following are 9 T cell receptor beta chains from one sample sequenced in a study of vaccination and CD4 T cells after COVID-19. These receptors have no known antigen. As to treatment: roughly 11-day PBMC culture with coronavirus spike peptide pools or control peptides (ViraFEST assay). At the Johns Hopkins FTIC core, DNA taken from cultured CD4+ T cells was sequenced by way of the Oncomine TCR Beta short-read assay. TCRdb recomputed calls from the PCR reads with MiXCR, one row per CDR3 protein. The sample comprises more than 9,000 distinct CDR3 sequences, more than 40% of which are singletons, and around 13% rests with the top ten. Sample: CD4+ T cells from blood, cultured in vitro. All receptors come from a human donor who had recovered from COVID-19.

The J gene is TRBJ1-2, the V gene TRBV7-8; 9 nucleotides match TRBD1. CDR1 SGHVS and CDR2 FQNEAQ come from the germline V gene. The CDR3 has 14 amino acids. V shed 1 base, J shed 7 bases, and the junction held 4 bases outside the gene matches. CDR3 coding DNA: TGTGCCAGCAGCTTAGTGGGACAGGGCGGTGGCTACACCTTC. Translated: CASSLVGQGGGYTF.

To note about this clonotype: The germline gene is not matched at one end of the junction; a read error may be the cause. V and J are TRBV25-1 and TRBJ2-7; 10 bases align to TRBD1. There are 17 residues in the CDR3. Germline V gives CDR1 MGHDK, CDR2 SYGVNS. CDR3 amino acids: CASSGPPGQGFSGEQYF. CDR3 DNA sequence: TGTGCCAGCAGTGGGCCTCCGGGACAGGGGTTTTCTGGCGAGCAGTACTTT.

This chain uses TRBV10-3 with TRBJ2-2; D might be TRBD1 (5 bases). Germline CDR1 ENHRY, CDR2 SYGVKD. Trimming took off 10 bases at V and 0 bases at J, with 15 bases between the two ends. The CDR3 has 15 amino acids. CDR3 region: CASTHRTANTGELFF. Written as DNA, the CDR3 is TGTGCCAGTACCCACAGGACGGCGAACACCGGGGAGCTGTTTTTT.

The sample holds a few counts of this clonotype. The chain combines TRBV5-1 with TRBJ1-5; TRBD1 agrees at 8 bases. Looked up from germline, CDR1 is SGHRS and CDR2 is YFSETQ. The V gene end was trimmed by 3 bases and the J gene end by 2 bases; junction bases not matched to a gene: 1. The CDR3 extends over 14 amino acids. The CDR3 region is CASSSGQGNQPQHF. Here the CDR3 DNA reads TGCGCCAGCAGCTCGGGACAGGGCAATCAGCCCCAGCATTTT.

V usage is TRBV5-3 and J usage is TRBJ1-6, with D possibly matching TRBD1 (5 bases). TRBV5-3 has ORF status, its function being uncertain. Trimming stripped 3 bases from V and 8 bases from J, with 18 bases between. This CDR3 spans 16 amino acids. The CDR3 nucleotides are TGTGCCAGAAGCTGGACCCTGGGGGATTGGGATTCACCCCTCCACTTT. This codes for CARSWTLGDWDSPLHF.

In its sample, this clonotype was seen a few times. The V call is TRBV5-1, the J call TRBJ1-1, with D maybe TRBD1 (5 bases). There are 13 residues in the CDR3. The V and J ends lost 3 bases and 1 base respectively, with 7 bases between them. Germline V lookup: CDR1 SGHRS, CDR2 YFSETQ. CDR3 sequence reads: CASSSQANTEAFF. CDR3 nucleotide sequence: TGCGCCAGCAGCTCACAGGCGAACACTGAAGCTTTCTTT.

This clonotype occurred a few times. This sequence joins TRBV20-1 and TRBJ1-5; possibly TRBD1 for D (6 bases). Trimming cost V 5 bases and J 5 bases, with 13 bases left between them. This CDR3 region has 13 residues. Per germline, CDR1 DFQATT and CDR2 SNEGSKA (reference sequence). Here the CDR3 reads CSAQQGSDQPQHF. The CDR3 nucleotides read TGCAGTGCTCAACAGGGATCTGATCAGCCCCAGCATTTT.

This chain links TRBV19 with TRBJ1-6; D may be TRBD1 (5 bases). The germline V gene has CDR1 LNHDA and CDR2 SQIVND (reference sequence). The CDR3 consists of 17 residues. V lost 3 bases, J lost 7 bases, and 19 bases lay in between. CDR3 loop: CASSIGGSGHQNSPLHF. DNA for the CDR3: TGTGCCAGTAGTATCGGGGGGTCCGGGCATCAGAATTCACCCCTCCACTTT.

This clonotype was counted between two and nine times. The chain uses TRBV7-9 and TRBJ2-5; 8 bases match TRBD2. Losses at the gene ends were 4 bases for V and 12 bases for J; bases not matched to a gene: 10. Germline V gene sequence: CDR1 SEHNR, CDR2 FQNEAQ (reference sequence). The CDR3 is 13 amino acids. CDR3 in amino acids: CASSWPGGPSEYF. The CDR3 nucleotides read TGTGCCAGCAGCTGGCCGGGAGGGCCCTCGGAGTACTTC.